The 26 T cell receptor beta chains below come from one sample, sequenced in a study of T cells in Graves' hyperthyroidism and ophthalmopathy. There were TCR beta CDR3 regions amplified from RNA transcripts. First-round RT-PCR targeting the TCR CDR3 was performed with the HTBI primer set. Using its own MiXCR run on the multiplex PCR reads, TCRdb lists one record per CDR3 protein. The data contain hundreds of thousands of distinct CDR3 sequences, 35% to 45% of them singletons. The sample was blood. These receptors were obtained from a young man with Graves' hyperthyroidism.

There are a few counts of this clonotype. CDR3 region: CASSPSGVTIATFSGNTIYF. In DNA, the CDR3 is TGTGCCAGCAGCCCCTCCGGGGTTACTATCGCCACATTCTCTGGAAACACCATATATTTT. This chain joins TRBV7-9 and TRBJ1-3, with D unclear. Trimming stripped 5 bases from V and 0 bases from J, with 26 bases between. CDR3 length: 20 residues. CDR1 and CDR2 (germline): SEHNR, FQNEAQ (reference sequence).

In its sample, this clonotype was seen many times. This chain connects TRBV7-6 to TRBJ1-4; D is unclear. The CDR3 runs to 15 residues. Trimming pared 1 base from V and 6 bases from J, leaving 12 bases between. CDR1 and CDR2 from the germline V gene are SGHVS and FNYEAQ. Written as DNA, the CDR3 is TGTGCCAGCAGCTTAGGCGCGGGAGAGCATGAAAAACTGTTTTTT. This gives the protein CASSLGAGEHEKLFF.

Remarks on this clonotype: At one end the junction does not follow the germline gene, possibly because of a read error. The chain carries TRBV5-1 and TRBJ1-1, with a weak D call TRBD1 (6 bases). Germline CDR1 and CDR2: SGHRS and YFSETQ. This CDR3 has 13 amino acids. CDR3 sequence: CAGSPTGGTEAFF. The CDR3 nucleotides are TGCGCCGGCAGCCCGACAGGAGGGACTGAAGCTTTCTTT.

The CDR3 reads CASSPEQGETYEQYF. The CDR3 coding sequence is TGTGCCAGCAGTCCTGAGCAGGGCGAGACCTACGAGCAGTACTTC. J is TRBJ2-7 and V is TRBV6-5, with a weak D call TRBD1 (5 bases). This CDR3 is built from 15 residues. CDR1 and CDR2 (germline): MNHEY, SVGAGI. The germline V and J ends were trimmed by 5 bases and 2 bases, with 16 bases remaining between them.

The chain links TRBV15 to TRBJ1-5; D unresolved. The CDR3 contains 14 residues. Trimming pared 0 bases from V and 7 bases from J, leaving 10 bases between. Germline CDR1 LNHNV, CDR2 YYDKDF (reference sequence). The CDR3 region has the DNA TGTGCCACCAGCAGAGATAAGGTTGTGCAGCCCCAGCATTTT. Encoded protein: CATSRDKVVQPQHF.

The V call is TRBV9, the J call TRBJ1-1, with 9 positions matching TRBD1. The V gene end was trimmed by 2 bases and the J gene end by 0 bases; junction bases not matched to a gene: 5. The CDR3 consists of 16 residues. Germline CDR1 reads SGDLS; CDR2 reads YYNGEE. Written as DNA, the CDR3 is TGTGCCAGCAGCGTTCAGGGGACAGGGATGAACACTGAAGCTTTCTTT. Protein sequence: CASSVQGTGMNTEAFF.

The chain carries TRBV7-9 and TRBJ2-7; D is undetermined. Trimming removed 2 bases from V and 1 base from J, with 12 bases in between. CDR1 and CDR2 (germline): SEHNR, FQNEAQ (reference sequence). The CDR3 length is 15 residues. CDR3 sequence reads: CASSLTSVPSYEQYF. CDR3 sequence (DNA): TGTGCCAGCAGCTTAACCTCGGTTCCGTCCTACGAGCAGTACTTC.

This clonotype was counted between two and nine times. The chain has TRBV4-1 and TRBJ1-1; D unclear. The ends were cut back, 7 bases at V and 1 base at J, with 7 bases in the middle. Germline CDR1 MGHRA, CDR2 YSYEKL. The CDR3 covers 12 residues. CDR3 bases: TGCGCCAGCAAAGACGGGAACACTGAAGCTTTCTTT. Translating gives CASKDGNTEAFF.

This clonotype was detected ten times or more. The chain couples TRBV7-8 to TRBJ2-5; TRBD2 is a possible D gene (5 bases). Trimming removed 7 bases from V and 1 base from J, with 13 bases in between. This CDR3 comprises 14 residues. Germline V gene sequence: CDR1 SGHVS, CDR2 FQNEAQ. CDR3 sequence (DNA): TGTGCCAGCACCCCCCGGCGGGTCCAAGAGACCCAGTACTTC. Protein product: CASTPRRVQETQYF.

This clonotype appeared a few times. V gene TRBV5-5 combines with J gene TRBJ2-2; perhaps TRBD2 as D (6 bases). Per the germline V gene, CDR1 is SGHKS and CDR2 is YYEKEE (reference sequence). The CDR3 is 15 amino acids. Trimming removed 3 bases from V and 6 bases from J, with 15 bases in between. For the CDR3, the DNA is TGTGCCAGCAGCTCGCGGGGCGCCATGGCCGGGGAGCTGTTTTTT. Its translation: CASSSRGAMAGELFF. Full variable domain (missing parts from reference TRBV5-5 and TRBJ2-2): DAGVTQSPTHLIKTRGQQVTLRCSPISGHKSVSWYQQVLGQGPQFIFQYYEKEERGRGNFPDRFSARQFPNYSSELNVNALLLGDSALYLCASSSRGAMAGELFFGEGSRLTVL.

This clonotype was picked up many times. V and J are TRBV9 and TRBJ1-6; D not certain. Germline V gene sequence: CDR1 SGDLS, CDR2 YYNGEE. The germline V and J ends were trimmed by 3 bases and 6 bases, with 7 bases remaining between them. This CDR3 has 13 residues. The CDR3 is CASSAPGNSPLHF. The CDR3 DNA is TGTGCCAGCAGCGCTCCCGGTAATTCACCCCTCCACTTT.

This clonotype was seen once. The rearrangement uses TRBV6-5 and TRBJ1-1; D is uncertain. CDR1 and CDR2 from the germline V gene are MNHEY and SVGAGI. This CDR3 spans 14 amino acids. Trimming pared 6 bases from V and 0 bases from J, leaving 11 bases between. CDR3 protein: CASRYSRLNTEAFF. CDR3 nucleotide sequence: TGTGCCAGCAGGTATAGTAGGTTGAACACTGAAGCTTTCTTT.

A few counts support this clonotype. The chain has TRBV10-3 and TRBJ1-2; the match to TRBD1 covers 9 bases. Per germline, CDR1 ENHRY and CDR2 SYGVKD. The CDR3 runs 12 residues. V dropped 6 bases and J dropped 9; count of bases not matched to a gene: 5. The CDR3 nucleotides read TGTGCCATCAGCGGACAGGGGTATAGCTACACCTTC. This translates into CAISGQGYSYTF.

Many counts were recorded for this clonotype. The J gene is TRBJ1-2, the V gene TRBV2, with a possible D match to TRBD1 (5 bases). Germline V gene sequence: CDR1 SNHLY, CDR2 FYNNEI. The CDR3 runs 14 residues. The V end lost 0 bases, the J end lost 7 bases, and 12 bases lay between the germline ends. CDR3 bases: TGTGCCAGCAGTGAAGCGGGGGTCGGGTCTGGCTACACCTTC. It is translated as CASSEAGVGSGYTF.

In the case of this clonotype: A junction boundary mismatches the germline segment, possibly from a read error. The V gene is TRBV9, the J gene TRBJ2-7, with D hard to call. Germline-derived CDR1 and CDR2 are SGDLS and YYNGEE. The CDR3 runs to 17 residues. Here the CDR3 DNA reads TGCGCCAGCAGCCAAGAGGTTCCACAGATAAGCTCCTACGAGCAGTACTTC. Translated, it gives CASSQEVPQISSYEQYF.

The gene calls are TRBV2 and TRBJ1-1, with unresolved D. The CDR3 is 14 residues long. V was trimmed by 5 bases and J by 1 base, leaving 11 bases between them. Germline V gene data show CDR1 as SNHLY and CDR2 as FYNNEI. This chain's CDR3 is CASSYRSANTEAFF. The CDR3 DNA follows: TGTGCCAGCAGTTACCGCTCCGCGAACACTGAAGCTTTCTTT.

The chain links TRBV4-1 to TRBJ2-5, with D perhaps matching TRBD1 (7 bases). The CDR3 is 16 residues long. From germline, CDR1 is MGHRA and CDR2 YSYEKL. Trimming took 4 bases from V and 5 from J, leaving 20 bases between them. The CDR3 nucleotides are TGCGCCAGCAGCCGCACCGAGGGAGGACAGGCGGAGACCCAGTACTTC. It codes for CASSRTEGGQAETQYF.

The J gene is TRBJ1-1, the V gene TRBV6-5; 9 bases match TRBD1. From germline, CDR1 is MNHEY and CDR2 SVGAGI. J lost 3 bases, V lost 4 bases, and 12 bases had no gene match. The CDR3 extends over 17 amino acids. The CDR3: CASSSVGQGLTHTEAFF. For the CDR3, the DNA is TGTGCCAGCAGTTCGGTGGGACAGGGATTAACGCACACTGAAGCTTTCTTT.

This rearrangement joins TRBV7-2 to TRBJ2-2; D remains unclear. Per the germline V gene, CDR1 is SGHTA and CDR2 is FQGNSA. The CDR3 sequence is 14 residues long. V shed 1 base and J shed 7 bases, with 10 bases lying between them. The CDR3 loop reads CASSLVVDGGELFF. The CDR3 bases are TGTGCCAGCAGCTTAGTAGTCGACGGCGGGGAGCTGTTTTTT.

In regard to this clonotype: A read error may explain this, as a much larger clone is one base away. The gene calls are TRBV2 and TRBJ2-7; the match to TRBD1 covers 8 bases. The ends lost 1 base at V and 8 bases at J; junction bases unmatched: 7. The CDR3 sequence is 14 residues long. CDR1 and CDR2 (germline): SNHLY, FYNNEI. The chain's CDR3 is CASSEGQGARKQYF. The DNA of the CDR3 is TGTGCCAGCAGTGAAGGGCAGGGGGCGCGGAAGCAGTACTTC.

On this clonotype: This may be a read error, as it is one base from a much larger clone. The V gene is TRBV7-8, the J gene TRBJ2-7, with D perhaps given as TRBD1 or TRBD2 (5 bases each). Germline CDR1 reads SGHVS; CDR2 reads FQNEAQ. CDR3 length: 16 residues. V lost 1 base and J lost 2, with 15 bases in between. The CDR3 region is CASSLGSGTATYEQYF. DNA of the CDR3: TGTGCCAGCAGCTTAGGGTCCGGGACCGCCACCTACGAGCAGTACTTC.

A few counts support this clonotype. V and J are TRBV20-1 and TRBJ2-5; 10 bases are a match to TRBD1. V shed 5 bases and J 4 bases; nucleotides not matched to a gene: 4. CDR1 is DFQATT, CDR2 SNEGSKA, per germline (reference sequence). The CDR3 extends over 13 amino acids. The DNA for the CDR3 is TGCAGTGCTTATCGGGACAGGGGAGAGACCCAGTACTTC. Translation gives CSAYRDRGETQYF.

The chain combines TRBV19 with TRBJ1-2, with 9 bases fitting TRBD1. Germline CDR1 is LNHDA and CDR2 is SQIVND (reference sequence). The V gene end was trimmed by 10 bases and the J gene end by 6 bases; junction bases not matched to a gene: 6. The CDR3 is 12 amino acids. The CDR3 region has the DNA TGTGCCATTGGGACAGGGAAGGATGGCTACACCTTC. Translation gives CAIGTGKDGYTF.

The genes are TRBV10-2 and TRBJ1-2; 8 nucleotides match TRBD1. The CDR3 extends over 13 amino acids. Germline V gives CDR1 WSHSY, CDR2 SAAADI. Trimming at V came to 8 bases and at J to 3 bases, leaving 5 bases not matched to a gene. The CDR3 DNA reads as TGCGCCAGCCATGACAGGGGTGACTATGGCTACACCTTC. Translating it yields CASHDRGDYGYTF.

Of note for this clonotype: The germline gene is not matched at one end of the junction; a read error may be the cause. The CDR3 coding sequence is TGTGCCAACAGTGAAGTATCCGGGACATCGAACACCGGGGAGCTGTTTTTT. Encoded protein: CANSEVSGTSNTGELFF. This chain links TRBV2 with TRBJ2-2; D might be TRBD1 (6 bases). Germline-derived CDR1 and CDR2 are SNHLY and FYNNEI. This CDR3 comprises 17 residues.

This chain connects TRBV10-3 to TRBJ1-5, with 10 nucleotides matching TRBD1. The CDR3 has 13 amino acids. The V gene's germline CDR1 is ENHRY and CDR2 SYGVKD. The DNA for the CDR3 is TGTGCTGGGGACAGGGGTCCAGCTCAGCCCCAGCATTTT. Residues: CAGDRGPAQPQHF.